Below, 19 T cell receptor beta chains from the same sample are listed, as sequenced in a study of T cell changes during pregnancy in multiple sclerosis. Profiled with immunoSEQ multiplex PCR; TCRdb holds only in-frame clones, not every one. Here the sample spans some 74,000 clones, roughly 92% being singletons. This specimen consisted of peripheral blood, obtained after pregnancy. These receptors came from a female donor in good health, enrolled as a control in a pregnancy study.

The genes are TRBV5-4 and TRBJ2-1, with 12 bases matching TRBD2. Germline CDR1 reads SGHNT; CDR2 reads YYREEE (reference sequence). The ends lost 0 bases at V and 2 bases at J; junction bases unmatched: 6. This CDR3 is built from 18 residues. Written as DNA, the CDR3 is TGTGCCAGCAGCTTGGGACCCGCTAGCGGGGGGGCCTACAATGAGCAGTTCTTC. Translation gives CASSLGPASGGAYNEQFF.

The V gene is TRBV6-1, the J gene TRBJ1-6; D unclear. Trimming stripped 7 bases from V and 10 bases from J, with 17 bases between. Per the germline V gene, CDR1 is MNHNS and CDR2 is SASEGT. The CDR3 is 14 amino acids. The CDR3 loop reads CASTEGRPSSPLHF. The CDR3 DNA sequence: TGTGCCAGCACCGAAGGCAGGCCCTCGTCACCCCTCCACTTT.

The V and J genes are TRBV7-3 and TRBJ2-3; TRBD2 aligns across 10 bases. Germline CDR1 and CDR2: SGHTA and FQGTGA. CDR3 length: 18 amino acids. V lost 5 bases, J lost 2 bases, and 13 bases stayed unmatched. The CDR3 region is CASSPRFGAGGPTDTQYF. CDR3 bases: TGTGCCAGCAGCCCCCGTTTTGGAGCGGGAGGGCCCACAGATACGCAGTATTTT. The variable domain in full, with the rest retrieved from reference TRBV7-3 and TRBJ2-3, is GAGVSQTPSNKVTEKGKYVELRCDPISGHTALYWYRQSLGQGPEFLIYFQGTGAADDSGLPNDRFFAVRPEGSVSTLKIQRTERGDSAVYLCASSPRFGAGGPTDTQYFGPGTRLTVL.

The chain uses TRBV19 and TRBJ2-3; TRBD2 matches 7 bases. The CDR3 has 14 residues. Germline V gene data show CDR1 as LNHDA and CDR2 as SQIVND (reference sequence). V gave up 4 bases and J gave up 4 bases; unmatched junction bases: 5. This CDR3 reads CASSNGLESDTQYF. CDR3 coding DNA: TGTGCCAGTAGTAATGGACTAGAATCAGATACGCAGTATTTT.

The V gene is TRBV19, the J gene TRBJ1-1; D unclear. Germline V gene lookup returns CDR1 LNHDA and CDR2 SQIVND (reference sequence). This CDR3 is 12 amino acids long. The V gene lost 6 bases and the J gene lost 11 bases, with 16 bases spanning the gap. In DNA, the CDR3 is TGTGCCAGTAGGAATGAACAGATGAGTGCTTTCTTT. It translates to CASRNEQMSAFF. Supplemented by reference TRBV19 and TRBJ1-1, the full variable domain reads DGGITQSPKYLFRKEGQNVTLSCEQNLNHDAMYWYRQDPGQGLRLIYYSQIVNDFQKGDIAEGYSVSREKKESFPLTVTSAQKNPTAFYLCASRNEQMSAFFGQGTRLTVV.

The gene calls are TRBV5-8 and TRBJ1-3, with TRBD1 identical over 8 bases. V gave up 5 bases and J gave up 9 bases; unmatched junction bases: 7. The CDR3 has 13 amino acids. Looked up from germline, CDR1 is SGHTS and CDR2 is YDEGEE. The CDR3 loop reads CASRTTGASTIYF. The CDR3 nucleotides read TGTGCCAGCAGGACGACAGGGGCCAGCACCATATATTTT.

The rearrangement links TRBV7-9 to TRBJ1-1, with D possibly being TRBD1 (5 bases). Trimming cost V 1 base and J 10 bases, with 13 bases left between them. This CDR3 comprises 13 residues. Germline CDR1 SEHNR, CDR2 FQNEAQ (reference sequence). CDR3 bases: TGTGCCAGCAGCTTAGTGCGGACGCAGGGAGCTTTCTTT. It encodes CASSLVRTQGAFF.

The chain links TRBV6-1 to TRBJ1-4; 11 nucleotides agree with TRBD1. The V and J ends lost 8 bases and 7 bases, in that order; junction bases with no gene match: 9. The CDR3 runs 15 residues. The germline V gene encodes CDR1 MNHNS and CDR2 SASEGT. The CDR3 region has the DNA TGTGCCAGCGTCCCGGGACAGGGGGTCGGTGAAAAACTGTTTTTT. This sequence encodes CASVPGQGVGEKLFF.

The rearrangement links TRBV6-5 to TRBJ1-1; D is perhaps TRBD1 (6 bases). The length of the CDR3 is 15 residues. The V gene's germline CDR1 is MNHEY and CDR2 SVGAGI. Trimming removed 6 bases from V and 4 bases from J, with 18 bases in between. CDR3 loop: CASRPPQGRSTEAFF. CDR3 DNA sequence: TGTGCCAGCAGACCGCCCCAGGGGCGGAGCACTGAAGCTTTCTTT.

The chain recombines TRBV6-8 with TRBJ2-1; the match to TRBD2 covers 7 bases. With 4 bases clipped from V and 2 bases from J, the junction kept 14 bases outside the gene matches. The CDR3 covers 18 residues. The germline V gene encodes CDR1 MNHGY and CDR2 SAAAGT. In nucleotides, the CDR3 is TGTGCCAGCAGTTTGGGTCCTACGGGAGGCGTGGCCTACAATGAGCAGTTCTTC. It specifies CASSLGPTGGVAYNEQFF.

J is TRBJ2-7 and V is TRBV6-4, with D perhaps matching TRBD1 (5 bases). Germline V gene sequence: CDR1 MRHNA, CDR2 SNTAGT. The CDR3 covers 13 residues. V dropped 7 bases and J dropped 4 bases, with 14 bases sitting between them. CDR3 residues: CASTLSTDYEQYF. Here the CDR3 DNA reads TGTGCCAGCACACTTTCGACAGATTACGAGCAGTACTTC.

This chain joins TRBV11-3 and TRBJ2-2, with 9 bases that match TRBD1. Germline V gene lookup returns CDR1 SGHNT and CDR2 YENEEA. The CDR3 is 15 amino acids. With 6 bases clipped from V and 3 bases from J, the junction kept 5 bases outside the gene matches. The CDR3 sequence: CASSQWDRDTGELFF. As DNA, the CDR3 is TGTGCCAGCAGTCAATGGGACAGGGACACCGGGGAGCTGTTTTTT.

The V and J genes are TRBV9 and TRBJ2-3; a weak D match, TRBD1 (5 bases). Germline loops: CDR1 SGDLS, CDR2 YYNGEE. The CDR3 runs 16 residues. Trimming removed 0 bases at V and 3 bases at J, with 14 bases between. DNA for the CDR3: TGTGCCAGCAGCGTAGGTGGCAGGGTGGGGACAGATACGCAGTATTTT. Protein product: CASSVGGRVGTDTQYF. Full variable domain (missing parts from reference TRBV9 and TRBJ2-3): DSGVTQTPKHLITATGQRVTLRCSPRSGDLSVYWYQQSLDQGLQFLIQYYNGEERAKGNILERFSAQQFPDLHSELNLSSLELGDSALYFCASSVGGRVGTDTQYFGPGTRLTVL.

The chain uses TRBV10-3 and TRBJ1-2; D gene uncertain. The germline V gene has CDR1 ENHRY and CDR2 SYGVKD. With 3 bases removed from V and 4 bases from J, the gap between germline ends came to 12 bases. The CDR3 has 14 residues. The CDR3 loop reads CAISDRGDLYGYTF. Here the CDR3 DNA reads TGTGCCATCAGTGACCGGGGAGACCTCTATGGCTACACCTTC.

The chain has TRBV5-5 and TRBJ2-5, with D unresolved. Trimming cost V 0 bases and J 2 bases, with 8 bases left between them. This CDR3 has 14 residues. Germline lookup yields CDR1 SGHKS and CDR2 YYEKEE (reference sequence). CDR3 coding DNA: TGTGCCAGCAGCTTGGGCCAGGTTCAAGAGACCCAGTACTTC. This sequence encodes CASSLGQVQETQYF.

V is TRBV10-1 and J is TRBJ2-5, with 10 bases that match TRBD2. The V segment lost 4 bases and the J segment 3 bases; nucleotides outside the gene matches: 5. The CDR3 runs to 15 residues. CDR1 is WNHNN, CDR2 SYGVQD, per germline (reference sequence). This chain's CDR3 is CASSGAGTSEETQYF. The CDR3 coding sequence is TGCGCCAGCAGTGGGGCCGGGACTAGCGAAGAGACCCAGTACTTC.

This sequence joins TRBV27 and TRBJ1-1; possibly TRBD1 for D (6 bases). CDR3 length equals 16 residues. Germline CDR1 MNHEY, CDR2 SMNVEV (reference sequence). With 5 bases removed from V and 3 bases from J, the gap between germline ends came to 19 bases. CDR3 in amino acids: CASSTLGATGDTEAFF. Here the CDR3 DNA reads TGTGCCAGCAGTACCCTGGGGGCGACAGGAGACACTGAAGCTTTCTTT.

The chain combines TRBV19 with TRBJ2-5, with 10 bases fitting TRBD2. V shed 4 bases and J 1 base; nucleotides not matched to a gene: 3. CDR3 size: 15 residues. Looked up from germline, CDR1 is LNHDA and CDR2 is SQIVND (reference sequence). The CDR3 nucleotides read TGTGCCAGTAGTACAGGACTAGCGGCCCAAGAGACCCAGTACTTC. Protein: CASSTGLAAQETQYF.

V and J are TRBV6-5 and TRBJ2-2; 7 nucleotides match TRBD2. V was pared by 8 bases and J by 2 bases, with 8 bases of the junction left unmatched. This CDR3 has 15 residues. CDR1 and CDR2 from the germline V gene are MNHEY and SVGAGI. The CDR3 reads CASWGLLTNTGELFF. The CDR3 DNA follows: TGTGCCAGCTGGGGACTACTCACCAACACCGGGGAGCTGTTTTTT.